This T cell receptor (beta chain) was captured by sequencing in a study of blood T cell repertoires in COVID-19. Study-wide context: Sources were T cells, B-cell-depleted T cells, or PBMCs; the material itself was cDNA or gDNA.

Original data processing: Researchers report that nucleated cell counts were estimated from reference gene primer amplification. The table came from immunoSEQ multiplex PCR; TCRdb's copy has only in-frame clones and leaves some out. D and trimming were read from the DNA, whereas the V and J calls and clone size are those reported in that table. The sample yields 95,000 to 100,000 clones, around 90% seen once. Trimming removed 3 bases at V and 7 bases at J, with 19 bases between. This CDR3 contains 15 residues. The V gene's germline CDR1 is SGHRS and CDR2 YFSETQ. The chain recombines TRBV5-1 with TRBJ1-2; perhaps TRBD1 as D (6 bases). The sequenced material came from peripheral blood. The TCR was taken from a man aged 45-65 years with acute or convalescent COVID-19. CDR3 amino acids: CASSSEGWGRGGYTF. In DNA form, the CDR3 reads TGCGCCAGCAGCTCGGAAGGCTGGGGGCGAGGTGGCTACACCTTC.